A single sample gave rise to the 32 T cell receptor beta chains below, sequenced in a study of patients and donors after allogeneic stem cell transplantation. Via MiXCR, TCRdb re-called the RT-PCR reads, giving one row per CDR3 protein. The sample includes a few hundred thousand distinct CDR3 sequences, roughly 14% of them seen just once. Sample: blood, either unsorted or a sorted T cell fraction (not recorded which). The receptors were gathered from a human donor who was either an allogeneic HSCT recipient or a stem cell or donor lymphocyte infusion donor (not recorded which). It is not recorded whose cells these are; they may come from a transplant donor.

This clonotype was seen at least ten times. The chain links TRBV25-1 to TRBJ2-3, with D possibly TRBD2 on 6 matching bases. Trimming took 3 bases from V and 0 from J, leaving 13 bases between them. Looked up from germline, CDR1 is MGHDK and CDR2 is SYGVNS. This CDR3 has 16 residues. CDR3 amino acids: CASSDLASSSTDTQYF. The CDR3 region has the DNA TGTGCCAGCAGTGATCTAGCGTCTTCTAGCACAGATACGCAGTATTTT.

This clonotype was recorded many times. The rearrangement links TRBV12-3 or TRBV12-4 to TRBJ2-7; D gene uncertain. CDR3 length: 15 residues. The germline V and J ends were trimmed by 6 bases and 3 bases, with 18 bases remaining between them. This CDR3 reads CASRGNYGTLYEQYF. CDR3 DNA: TGTGCCAGCAGGGGAAACTACGGAACCCTCTACGAGCAGTACTTC.

This clonotype came up many times. The chain uses TRBV24-1 and TRBJ2-2; 10 nucleotides line up with TRBD1. Germline V lookup: CDR1 KGHDR, CDR2 SFDVKD. The CDR3 is 17 amino acids. The V gene end was trimmed by 5 bases and the J gene end by 4 bases; junction bases not matched to a gene: 9. DNA of the CDR3: TGTGCCACCAGTGTGAACCTGGACAGGGGGGTCACCGGGGAGCTGTTTTTT. This translates into CATSVNLDRGVTGELFF.

This clonotype came up a few times. This chain uses TRBV20-1 with TRBJ2-7; D is perhaps TRBD1 (6 bases). The CDR3 runs to 12 residues. Deletions cut 5 bases from V and 1 base from J, with 9 bases between. Per germline, CDR1 DFQATT and CDR2 SNEGSKA (reference sequence). The CDR3 coding sequence is TGCAGTGCTTCTGACAGGTCCTACGAGCAGTACTTC. Translated, it gives CSASDRSYEQYF.

The rearrangement links TRBV4-1 to TRBJ2-7; D might be TRBD1 or TRBD2, each matching 5 bases. The CDR3 runs to 16 residues. The V end lost 4 bases, the J end lost 0 bases, and 16 bases lay between the germline ends. Germline CDR1 is MGHRA and CDR2 is YSYEKL. The DNA for the CDR3 is TGCGCCAGCAGCCGCCTCCCGGGACCCAGCTCCTACGAGCAGTACTTC. Protein product: CASSRLPGPSSYEQYF.

The genes are TRBV12-3 or TRBV12-4 and TRBJ1-1; D gene ambiguous. The CDR3 extends over 14 amino acids. The V and J ends lost 6 bases and 1 base respectively, with 12 bases between them. The CDR3 DNA is TGTGCCAGCAGCCCCATGACCCGGAACACTGAAGCTTTCTTT. It yields the protein CASSPMTRNTEAFF.

This clonotype came up many times. The V gene is TRBV12-3 or TRBV12-4, the J gene TRBJ2-1, with 10 bases fitting TRBD2. This CDR3 is built from 16 residues. J gave up 4 bases and V 5 bases, and 8 bases lay outside the gene matches. The CDR3 here is CASSESGGAIYNEQFF. In nucleotides, the CDR3 is TGTGCCAGCAGTGAAAGCGGGGGGGCAATTTACAATGAGCAGTTCTTC.

The J gene is TRBJ2-4, the V gene TRBV11-1; 7 bases map to TRBD1. The CDR3 runs to 15 residues. Trimming removed 5 bases from V and 1 base from J; junction bases left unmatched: 5. Germline V gene sequence: CDR1 SGHAT, CDR2 FQDESV (reference sequence). Here the CDR3 reads CASSPATGAKNIQYF. The CDR3 DNA sequence: TGTGCCAGCAGCCCCGCGACAGGGGCCAAAAACATTCAGTACTTC.

This chain uses TRBV9 with TRBJ1-6; 8 bases map to TRBD1. The CDR3 sequence is 15 residues long. Germline lookup yields CDR1 SGDLS and CDR2 YYNGEE. J lost 4 bases, V lost 3 bases, and 3 bases had no gene match. The CDR3 DNA reads as TGTGCCAGCAGCGGGACAGGGACGTATAATTCACCCCTCCACTTT. Translation: CASSGTGTYNSPLHF.

The V gene is TRBV10-1, the J gene TRBJ1-4; 8 nucleotides align to TRBD1. The CDR3 is made up of 18 amino acids. Germline trimming cut 4 bases from V and 8 bases from J; bases unmatched to any gene: 18. Germline V lookup: CDR1 WNHNN, CDR2 SYGVQD (reference sequence). CDR3 sequence reads: CASSGTETGVCGGEKLFF. CDR3 DNA: TGCGCCAGCAGTGGGACCGAGACAGGGGTATGCGGCGGCGAAAAACTGTTTTTT.

This clonotype was observed at least ten times. V usage is TRBV9 and J usage is TRBJ1-3, with D possibly matching TRBD1 (6 bases). This CDR3 is 17 amino acids long. Germline V CDR1 and CDR2: SGDLS, YYNGEE. The germline V and J ends were trimmed by 2 bases and 0 bases, with 15 bases remaining between them. The CDR3 coding sequence is TGTGCCAGCAGCGTTGGGGGGCGACTGAGCTCTGGAAACACCATATATTTT. Encoded protein: CASSVGGRLSSGNTIYF.

This clonotype has at least ten counts. The rearrangement links TRBV5-1 to TRBJ1-1; D possibly corresponds to TRBD1 (5 bases). This CDR3 contains 12 residues. The germline V and J ends were trimmed by 1 base and 6 bases, with 7 bases remaining between them. CDR1 SGHRS and CDR2 YFSETQ come from the germline V gene. The CDR3 region has the DNA TGCGCCAGCAGCTTGCCGGGACCTGAAGCTTTCTTT. Translating it yields CASSLPGPEAFF.

The chain couples TRBV6-1 to TRBJ1-4; tentative D call: TRBD1 (6 bases). The CDR3 is made up of 15 amino acids. Per the germline V gene, CDR1 is MNHNS and CDR2 is SASEGT. With 3 bases removed from V and 4 bases from J, the gap between germline ends came to 12 bases. The CDR3 nucleotides are TGTGCCAGCAGTGATACGACAGGATATAATGAAAAACTGTTTTTT. Amino acid sequence: CASSDTTGYNEKLFF.

The chain has TRBV6-1 and TRBJ2-2; D gene unclear. Germline-derived CDR1 and CDR2 are MNHNS and SASEGT. The V end lost 5 bases, the J end lost 6 bases, and 13 bases lay between the germline ends. This CDR3 has 14 amino acids. In DNA, the CDR3 is TGTGCCAGCAGTCCGGCATATTATTCCGGGGAGCTGTTTTTT. It encodes CASSPAYYSGELFF.

This clonotype has a handful of counts. The chain combines TRBV4-2 with TRBJ2-1; TRBD2 aligns across 8 bases. The CDR3 is 16 residues long. V trimming: 4 bases; J trimming: 9 bases; junction bases outside the gene matches: 14. The germline gives CDR1 LGHNA, CDR2 YNFKEQ. The CDR3: CASSRSVGLELAEQFF. The CDR3 bases are TGTGCCAGCAGCCGAAGTGTGGGACTAGAGCTCGCTGAGCAGTTCTTC.

Note on this clonotype: An end of the junction does not agree with germline; a read error may underlie this. The J gene is TRBJ2-1, the V gene TRBV4-2; D may match TRBD1 or TRBD2 (7 bases each). Germline lookup yields CDR1 LGHNA and CDR2 YNFKEQ. This CDR3 has 14 amino acids. The CDR3 bases are TGTGCCAGCAGCCAGATAGGGCTAGCGGAGGGGGCTCTCTTC. Translation: CASSQIGLAEGALF.

This clonotype was observed a handful of times. The gene calls are TRBV7-2 and TRBJ1-1; 8 nucleotides line up with TRBD1. V shed 5 bases, J shed 6 bases, and the junction held 8 bases outside the gene matches. CDR1 and CDR2 from the germline V gene are SGHTA and FQGNSA. The CDR3 has 14 amino acids. As DNA, the CDR3 is TGTGCCAGCAGCATACGGACAGGGCTGTCTGAAGCTTTCTTT. It is translated as CASSIRTGLSEAFF. Full variable domain (remainder filled in from reference TRBV7-2 and TRBJ1-1): GAGVSQSPSNKVTEKGKDVELRCDPISGHTALYWYRQSLGQGLEFLIYFQGNSAPDKSGLPSDRFSAERTGGSVSTLTIQRTQQEDSAVYLCASSIRTGLSEAFFGQGTRLTVV.

This clonotype was seen repeatedly, ten times or more. The chain is built from TRBV20-1 and TRBJ2-2; 8 bases are a match to TRBD2. This CDR3 comprises 15 residues. The V and J ends lost 1 base and 7 bases, in that order; junction bases with no gene match: 8. CDR1 DFQATT and CDR2 SNEGSKA come from the germline V gene (reference sequence). The CDR3 loop reads CSARVFGGADGELFF. Here the CDR3 DNA reads TGCAGTGCTAGAGTTTTCGGGGGGGCCGACGGGGAGCTGTTTTTT.

As to this clonotype: Since the CDR3 does not end with the conserved phenylalanine or tryptophan, this likely comes from a read error. The rearrangement joins TRBV2 to TRBJ2-1; D ambiguous. CDR1 is SNHLY and CDR2 is FYNNEI in the germline V gene. The CDR3 has 13 amino acids. Trimming cost V 1 base and J 4 bases, with 5 bases left between them. The CDR3, as DNA: TGTGCCAGCAGTGAAGTGGGATACAATGAGCAGTTCCTC. This gives the protein CASSEVGYNEQFL.

A few counts support this clonotype. The chain couples TRBV27 to TRBJ2-7; D perhaps matches TRBD2 (5 bases). Trimming removed 2 bases at V and 5 bases at J, with 19 bases between. Germline values: CDR1 MNHEY, CDR2 SMNVEV (reference sequence). The CDR3 runs 16 residues. CDR3 sequence: CASSLLRPGLRDEQYF. The CDR3 DNA reads as TGTGCCAGCAGTTTACTCCGACCGGGTTTGAGGGACGAGCAGTACTTC.

There are a few counts of this clonotype. The chain couples TRBV6-1 to TRBJ1-4; D is ambiguous. V was trimmed by 1 base and J by 8 bases, leaving 8 bases between them. CDR3 length: 13 residues. Germline CDR1 is MNHNS and CDR2 is SASEGT. The CDR3 loop reads CASSEGLREKLFF. The CDR3 DNA reads TGTGCCAGCAGTGAAGGGTTAAGGGAAAAACTGTTTTTT.

The chain uses TRBV6-2 or TRBV6-3 and TRBJ1-1, with 7 bases lining up with TRBD1. The CDR3 runs 15 residues. Looked up from germline, CDR1 is MNHEY and CDR2 is SVGEGT. After removal of 4 bases from V and 5 bases from J, the junction contained 10 bases not matched to a gene. CDR3 protein: CASSLPYRGETEAFF. Here the CDR3 DNA reads TGTGCCAGCAGTTTACCTTACAGGGGAGAAACTGAAGCTTTCTTT.

This clonotype was observed many times. V usage is TRBV6-1 and J usage is TRBJ2-3; 7 nucleotides align to TRBD2. Germline CDR1 is MNHNS and CDR2 is SASEGT. CDR3 length equals 14 residues. After removal of 8 bases from V and 5 bases from J, the junction contained 10 bases not matched to a gene. The CDR3 bases are TGTGCCAGCCAGCGGGGCTATAGTGGAGATACGCAGTATTTT. Protein product: CASQRGYSGDTQYF.

This clonotype has just a few counts. The chain uses TRBV10-3 and TRBJ1-1; possibly TRBD1 for D (6 bases). Germline CDR1 reads ENHRY; CDR2 reads SYGVKD. Trimming took off 6 bases at V and 4 bases at J, with 12 bases between the two ends. The length of the CDR3 is 13 residues. The CDR3 protein is CAIREDRATEAFF. DNA for the CDR3: TGTGCCATCAGGGAGGACAGAGCCACTGAAGCTTTCTTT.

The sample holds many counts of this clonotype. V is TRBV4-3 and J is TRBJ2-2; possibly TRBD2 for D (6 bases). V lost 4 bases and J 8 bases, leaving 14 bases between the germline ends. The CDR3 length is 14 residues. Germline V gene data show CDR1 as LGHNA and CDR2 as YSLEER. The CDR3 sequence is CASSPGGVRGELFF. The CDR3, as DNA: TGCGCCAGCAGCCCTGGAGGGGTACGAGGGGAGCTGTTTTTT.

CDR3 region: CASSQDEGYRTPLHF. The CDR3 bases are TGCGCCAGCAGCCAAGACGAGGGGTACCGGACACCCCTCCACTTT. The chain carries TRBV4-1 and TRBJ1-6, with a tentative D call TRBD1 (5 bases). CDR1 and CDR2 from the germline V gene are MGHRA and YSYEKL. The CDR3 is made up of 15 amino acids. Trimming took 0 bases from V and 11 from J, leaving 14 bases between them.

The chain couples TRBV5-1 to TRBJ2-3; TRBD1 aligns across 7 bases. The CDR3 covers 15 residues. Germline loops: CDR1 SGHRS, CDR2 YFSETQ. J gave up 4 bases and V 4 bases, and 9 bases lay outside the gene matches. The CDR3 DNA sequence: TGCGCCAGCAGCCTAGACAGGGCGGTCGCAGATACGCAGTATTTT. Protein sequence: CASSLDRAVADTQYF.

This clonotype was detected ten times or more. This chain joins TRBV4-2 and TRBJ2-5; maybe TRBD2 (5 bases). The length of the CDR3 is 14 residues. Germline assignment: CDR1 LGHNA and CDR2 YNFKEQ. V was shortened by 1 base and J by 4 bases, with 10 bases between the two germline ends. CDR3: CASSQGGSGETQYF. CDR3 nucleotide sequence: TGTGCCAGCAGCCAAGGCGGGTCTGGAGAGACCCAGTACTTC.

In this sample, this clonotype turned up many times. The chain recombines TRBV20-1 with TRBJ2-1, with 10 bases matching TRBD2. This CDR3 has 14 residues. Trimming took 5 bases from V and 6 from J; bases not matched to a gene: 7. Germline V gene lookup returns CDR1 DFQATT and CDR2 SNEGSKA (reference sequence). In nucleotides, the CDR3 is TGCAGTGCTCCTCTAGCGGGAGTGATCAATGAGCAGTTCTTC. Translating gives CSAPLAGVINEQFF.

This clonotype was seen a handful of times. The chain joins TRBV4-3 to TRBJ1-1; D is possibly TRBD1 (6 bases). V was trimmed by 0 bases and J by 0 bases, leaving 11 bases between them. Germline V gene data show CDR1 as LGHNA and CDR2 as YSLEER. There are 16 residues in the CDR3. The DNA for the CDR3 is TGCGCCAGCAGCCAAGATTCTAGGGGGGTGAACACTGAAGCTTTCTTT. This encodes CASSQDSRGVNTEAFF.

J is TRBJ1-1 and V is TRBV9; weak D call: TRBD1 (5 bases). Germline values: CDR1 SGDLS, CDR2 YYNGEE. Trimming left V 0 bases short and J 5 bases short, with 17 bases between. This CDR3 spans 16 amino acids. The CDR3 protein is CASSVARGVAGTEAFF. Here the CDR3 DNA reads TGTGCCAGCAGCGTAGCTCGCGGGGTCGCAGGGACTGAAGCTTTCTTT.

The chain links TRBV6-5 to TRBJ2-7; the match to TRBD1 covers 7 bases. V lost 2 bases to trimming and J lost 2 bases; unmatched junction nucleotides: 3. The length of the CDR3 is 14 residues. Germline-derived CDR1 and CDR2 are MNHEY and SVGAGI. The CDR3 nucleotides are TGTGCCAGCAGTTACCGGACAGGCCCCTACGAGCAGTACTTC. This sequence encodes CASSYRTGPYEQYF.